This entry lists 9 T cell receptor beta chains sequenced from one sample in a study of cytomegalovirus exposure and HLA in healthy donors. Primers: 60 Vbeta forward and 13 Jbeta reverse. Clones were read by immunoSEQ multiplex PCR, and TCRdb kept only the in-frame ones, dropping some. The sample includes some 160,000 clones, about 85% of them seen just once. Sequencing was performed on PBMCs. These receptors all stem from a man aged 25 to 45 in good health and CMV-seropositive.

This sequence joins TRBV11-3 and TRBJ1-1; TRBD1 matches at 11 bases. The germline gives CDR1 SGHNT, CDR2 YENEEA. This CDR3 has 15 amino acids. V trimming: 4 bases; J trimming: 6 bases; junction bases outside the gene matches: 7. CDR3 coding DNA: TGTGCCAGCAGCTCGCTGCGGGGACAGGGGGCTGAAGCTTTCTTT. It specifies CASSSLRGQGAEAFF.

The chain combines TRBV4-3 with TRBJ2-1; 15 nucleotides align to TRBD2. This CDR3 spans 18 amino acids. The V gene's germline CDR1 is LGHNA and CDR2 YSLEER. Unmatched junction bases numbered 11, after V lost 2 bases and J lost 9 bases. The CDR3 coding sequence is TGCGCCAGCAGCCAATTACTCGCGAAGGGACTAGCGGGAGGTGAGCAGTTCTTC. Residues: CASSQLLAKGLAGGEQFF.

The chain is built from TRBV11-3 and TRBJ2-7, with unresolved D. The CDR3 contains 12 residues. Germline CDR1 reads SGHNT; CDR2 reads YENEEA. The V gene lost 2 bases and the J gene lost 9 bases, with 11 bases spanning the gap. The CDR3, as DNA: TGTGCCAGCAGCTTACTCGGGCGCGGGCAGTACGTC. This codes for CASSLLGRGQYV.

This clone was seen a handful of times. V is TRBV7-9 and J is TRBJ1-4; D call uncertain. This CDR3 is 14 amino acids long. Per germline, CDR1 SEHNR and CDR2 FQNEAQ (reference sequence). V gave up 4 bases and J gave up 8 bases, with 14 bases separating them. CDR3 in DNA: TGTGCCAGCAGCTCTCCGGGGATAGGAGAAAAACTGTTTTTT. Translating it yields CASSSPGIGEKLFF.

The chain combines TRBV25-1 with TRBJ1-1; D ambiguous. The CDR3 spans 11 residues. Germline V lookup: CDR1 MGHDK, CDR2 SYGVNS. With 6 bases removed from V and 3 bases from J, the gap between germline ends came to 5 bases. This CDR3 reads CASSPDTEAFF. The CDR3 DNA sequence: TGTGCCAGCAGCCCGGACACTGAAGCTTTCTTT.

This chain uses TRBV7-2 with TRBJ1-2, with TRBD1 identical over 7 bases. The CDR3 covers 16 residues. The ends lost 4 bases at V and 5 bases at J; junction bases unmatched: 13. Looked up from germline, CDR1 is SGHTA and CDR2 is FQGNSA. The CDR3 DNA sequence: TGTGCCAGCAGCTCGAGACCCAATGACAGGGTTTATGGCTACACCTTC. It yields the protein CASSSRPNDRVYGYTF.

Turning to this clone: An end of the junction differs from the germline gene, which may be a read error. The CDR3 region is CASSPTSGSYSEQFF. The CDR3 coding sequence is TGTGCCAGCAGCCCAACTAGCGGCTCCTACAGTGAGCAGTTCTTC. This chain connects TRBV7-3 to TRBJ2-1, with 8 bases aligning to TRBD2. CDR1 is SGHTA and CDR2 is FQGTGA in the germline V gene. The CDR3 totals 15 residues.

The rearrangement uses TRBV2 and TRBJ1-5; weak D call: TRBD1 (5 bases). CDR1 is SNHLY, CDR2 FYNNEI, per germline. Between the trimmed V and J ends, which lost 8 bases and 12 bases, there was a span of 17 bases. The CDR3 covers 12 residues. In DNA, the CDR3 is TGTGCCAGCTGGGAGGGGAACGGACACCAGCATTTT. Amino acid sequence: CASWEGNGHQHF.

V gene TRBV21-1 combines with J gene TRBJ1-2; the tabulated D call, TRBD1, remains unverified against the DNA. TRBV21-1 is a pseudogene segment. The length of the CDR3 is 12 residues. CDR3 sequence reads: CASKPTGVGYTF. For the CDR3, the DNA is TGTGCCAGCAAGCCGACAGGGGTCGGCTACACCTTC.